Below, 20 T cell receptor beta chains from the same sample are listed, as sequenced in a study of shared clonotypes between healthy human individuals. Profiled with immunoSEQ multiplex PCR; TCRdb holds only in-frame clones, not every one. This table has some 1.5 million clones, roughly 96% appearing once. Sequences were obtained from naive CD4+ T cells sorted from blood. Subset given: CD45RA+ positively selected. The receptor set was obtained from a man aged 30 to 39 in good health.

The V call is TRBV28, the J call TRBJ1-1; 7 bases fit TRBD1. The CDR3 is 14 residues long. The ends lost 5 bases at V and 8 bases at J; junction bases unmatched: 11. Germline CDR1 MDHEN, CDR2 SYDVKM. CDR3 loop: CASSTRGQAVEAFF. The CDR3 nucleotides are TGTGCCAGCAGTACTCGAGGACAGGCTGTGGAAGCTTTCTTT.

The genes are TRBV7-2 and TRBJ1-4, with D hard to call. CDR3 length: 14 amino acids. The ends were cut back, 6 bases at V and 7 bases at J, with 15 bases in the middle. Germline CDR1 and CDR2: SGHTA and FQGNSA. This CDR3 is CASSHDSFGEKLFF. The DNA for the CDR3 is TGTGCCAGCAGTCATGACTCGTTTGGTGAAAAACTGTTTTTT.

V and J are TRBV18 and TRBJ2-7; TRBD2 aligns across 8 bases. Germline CDR1 reads KGHSH; CDR2 reads LQKENI. CDR3 length: 15 residues. The junction had 9 bases not matched to a gene; V was cut back by 4 bases and J by 4 bases. CDR3 sequence reads: CASSQGSGVRYEQYF. The CDR3 DNA sequence: TGTGCCAGCTCACAAGGTAGCGGGGTGCGGTACGAGCAGTACTTC.

This chain joins TRBV7-2 and TRBJ1-1; possible D gene TRBD1, 6 bases. CDR1 and CDR2 from the germline V gene are SGHTA and FQGNSA. V lost 2 bases, J lost 3 bases, and 7 bases lay in between. The CDR3 sequence is 13 residues long. CDR3 region: CASSLNRDTEAFF. The CDR3 bases are TGTGCCAGCAGCTTAAACAGGGACACTGAAGCTTTCTTT.

V usage is TRBV19 and J usage is TRBJ1-3, with 7 bases aligning to TRBD1. With V trimmed by 4 bases and J by 4 bases, 4 bases remained unmatched. Germline CDR1 and CDR2: LNHDA and SQIVND (reference sequence). This CDR3 comprises 14 residues. Here the CDR3 reads CASSTGTAGNTIYF. The DNA for the CDR3 is TGTGCCAGTAGTACCGGGACAGCCGGAAACACCATATATTTT.

This chain's CDR3 is CASSLGRDNSYEQYF. In DNA, the CDR3 is TGTGCCAGCAGCTTAGGGCGGGATAACTCCTACGAGCAGTACTTC. The V and J genes are TRBV11-3 and TRBJ2-7, with D possibly TRBD2 on 6 matching bases. CDR1 and CDR2 from the germline V gene are SGHNT and YENEEA. Trimming took 1 base from V and 0 from J, leaving 10 bases between them. This CDR3 spans 15 amino acids.

Here the CDR3 DNA reads TGTGCTAGTGGTTTGCCCCGGACTAATTCTACGAAGCAGTACTTC. As protein: CASGLPRTNSTKQYF. The V gene is TRBV12-5, the J gene TRBJ2-7; tentatively, D is TRBD2 (6 bases). The CDR3 covers 15 residues. Germline V lookup: CDR1 LGHNT, CDR2 FRNRAP. The V end lost 2 bases, the J end lost 8 bases, and 19 bases lay between the germline ends.

This rearrangement joins TRBV6-1 to TRBJ1-4; D unresolved. Germline V gene sequence: CDR1 MNHNS, CDR2 SASEGT. The CDR3 runs to 14 residues. The V end was cut by 8 bases, the J end by 4 bases, with 14 bases between. The CDR3 spells CASQDGSFNEKLFF. The CDR3, as DNA: TGTGCCAGCCAGGACGGCAGTTTTAATGAAAAACTGTTTTTT.

This chain uses TRBV18 with TRBJ2-7, with 8 bases identical to TRBD1. CDR1 is KGHSH, CDR2 LQKENI, per germline. This CDR3 is 14 amino acids long. Trimming at V came to 4 bases and at J to 3 bases, leaving 5 bases not matched to a gene. CDR3 residues: CASSHDRGDYEQYF. In nucleotides, the CDR3 is TGTGCCAGCTCACATGACAGGGGAGACTACGAGCAGTACTTC.

The CDR3 DNA reads TGTGCCAGCAGCGCGGGGACAGGGGTGATTGACTATGGCTACACCTTC. It yields the protein CASSAGTGVIDYGYTF. This sequence joins TRBV5-4 and TRBJ1-2, with 10 bases lining up with TRBD1. The germline CDR1 and CDR2 sequences are SGHNT and YYREEE (reference sequence). The CDR3 is made up of 16 amino acids. J gave up 3 bases and V 4 bases, and 9 bases lay outside the gene matches.

The chain recombines TRBV7-9 with TRBJ2-3, with D hard to call. Germline assignment: CDR1 SEHNR and CDR2 FQNEAQ (reference sequence). The CDR3 totals 14 residues. V was shortened by 1 base and J by 3 bases, with 8 bases between the two germline ends. The CDR3 DNA sequence: TGTGCCAGCAGCTTAGGGTTTAAGACAGATACGCAGTATTTT. This sequence encodes CASSLGFKTDTQYF.

The chain combines TRBV5-5 with TRBJ2-1; 7 nucleotides align to TRBD1. With 5 bases clipped from V and 3 bases from J, the junction kept 11 bases outside the gene matches. This CDR3 comprises 16 residues. CDR1 SGHKS and CDR2 YYEKEE come from the germline V gene (reference sequence). The CDR3 region is CASRPMEAGGYNEQFF. The CDR3 nucleotides are TGTGCCAGCAGACCGATGGAAGCAGGGGGCTACAATGAGCAGTTCTTC.

The rearrangement joins TRBV18 to TRBJ2-3, with D hard to call. The CDR3 totals 13 residues. Trimming took 4 bases from V and 0 from J, leaving 5 bases between them. Germline CDR1 KGHSH, CDR2 LQKENI. CDR3 in amino acids: CASSQPSTDTQYF. The DNA of the CDR3 is TGTGCCAGCTCACAGCCCAGCACAGATACGCAGTATTTT.

The chain employs TRBV7-2 and TRBJ1-1; no reliable D call. The germline CDR1 and CDR2 sequences are SGHTA and FQGNSA. V was trimmed by 1 base and J by 10 bases, leaving 13 bases between them. The CDR3 extends over 13 amino acids. CDR3 sequence (DNA): TGTGCCAGCAGCTTAGGTGCCTTCCGCGGAGCTTTCTTT. Its translation is CASSLGAFRGAFF.

The CDR3 here is CSVARPGTGTYNEQFF. In nucleotides, the CDR3 is TGCAGCGTTGCCAGACCCGGGACAGGGACCTACAATGAGCAGTTCTTC. The chain joins TRBV29-1 to TRBJ2-1, with 9 bases aligning to TRBD1. The V gene end was trimmed by 4 bases and the J gene end by 2 bases; junction bases not matched to a gene: 9. The germline CDR1 and CDR2 sequences are SQVTM and ANQGSEA. CDR3 length: 16 amino acids.

The V and J genes are TRBV29-1 and TRBJ2-5, with no clear D. Germline CDR1 SQVTM, CDR2 ANQGSEA. V was shortened by 6 bases and J by 4 bases, with 12 bases between the two germline ends. The length of the CDR3 is 12 residues. The CDR3: CSVSGNIETQYF. Written as DNA, the CDR3 is TGCAGCGTCTCTGGGAATATAGAGACCCAGTACTTC.

The chain combines TRBV7-9 with TRBJ2-7, with 7 bases lining up with TRBD1. CDR3 length: 15 amino acids. With 5 bases clipped from V and 2 bases from J, the junction kept 9 bases outside the gene matches. Germline loops: CDR1 SEHNR, CDR2 FQNEAQ (reference sequence). The CDR3 DNA reads as TGTGCCAGCAGCCCTCGGGGACAGTCCCCCTACGAGCAGTACTTC. The encoded protein is CASSPRGQSPYEQYF.

CDR3 coding DNA: TGTGCCAGCAGCTACCCCGGGACAGGGGACAACATTCAGTACTTC. It translates to CASSYPGTGDNIQYF. The chain has TRBV5-4 and TRBJ2-4, with TRBD1 matching 10 bases. V was pared by 3 bases and J by 7 bases, with 7 bases of the junction left unmatched. CDR1 SGHNT and CDR2 YYREEE come from the germline V gene (reference sequence). The CDR3 contains 15 residues.

For the CDR3, the DNA is TGTGCCAGCAGCCGCTCCGGACTAGCTGAGGGCTCCTACGAGCAGTACTTC. It encodes CASSRSGLAEGSYEQYF. The chain carries TRBV5-4 and TRBJ2-7; the match to TRBD2 covers 8 bases. Unmatched junction bases numbered 12, after V lost 4 bases and J lost 0 bases. CDR3 length: 17 residues. The germline V gene encodes CDR1 SGHNT and CDR2 YYREEE (reference sequence).

V gene TRBV6-5 combines with J gene TRBJ1-2; TRBD1 might be the D (6 bases). The CDR3 has 14 amino acids. CDR1 and CDR2 (germline): MNHEY, SVGAGI. V shed 2 bases and J shed 4 bases, with 11 bases lying between them. CDR3 in DNA: TGTGCCAGCAGTTACAGGGGGGGGTTCTATGGCTACACCTTC. Amino acid sequence: CASSYRGGFYGYTF.